This entry lists 30 T cell receptor beta chains sequenced from one sample in a study of T cell responses to AZD1222 COVID-19 vaccine. Assay used: immunoSEQ multiplex PCR; TCRdb lists only in-frame clones, some missing. The sample carries approximately 97,000 clones, almost 85% recorded once. This specimen consisted of peripheral blood, obtained on day 0 of AZD1222 vaccination. All receptors derive from an adult in good health.

V and J are TRBV19 and TRBJ2-6; D gene unclear. Trimming removed 6 bases from V and 0 bases from J, with 12 bases in between. CDR1 and CDR2 (germline): LNHDA, SQIVND (reference sequence). The CDR3 covers 16 residues. DNA for the CDR3: TGTGCCAGTAGCCTCAGAGAAAGCTCTGGGGCCAACGTCCTGACTTTC. This codes for CASSLRESSGANVLTF.

The chain joins TRBV14 to TRBJ2-1; 11 bases fit TRBD2. The CDR3 spans 16 residues. Trimming removed 3 bases from V and 7 bases from J; junction bases left unmatched: 8. Germline V gene data show CDR1 as SGHDN and CDR2 as FVKESK. The CDR3 DNA reads TGTGCCAGCAGCCATTTAGCGGGAGGGGGTTTGAATGAGCAGTTCTTC. This codes for CASSHLAGGGLNEQFF.

The genes are TRBV7-2 and TRBJ2-2; D gene uncertain. V shed 2 bases and J shed 2 bases, with 3 bases lying between them. The CDR3 length is 13 residues. Per the germline V gene, CDR1 is SGHTA and CDR2 is FQGNSA. The CDR3 DNA is TGTGCCAGCAGCTTAACTAACACCGGGGAGCTGTTTTTT. This gives the protein CASSLTNTGELFF.

This clone was found a few times. The chain employs TRBV7-9 and TRBJ2-1; D call uncertain. Germline-derived CDR1 and CDR2 are SEHNR and FQNEAQ (reference sequence). The CDR3 sequence is 15 residues long. Trimming removed 1 base at V and 6 bases at J, with 13 bases between. CDR3 in amino acids: CASSLDRSPGNEQFF. The CDR3 region has the DNA TGTGCCAGCAGCTTAGACCGGAGCCCGGGCAATGAGCAGTTCTTC.

V is TRBV3-1 (or the pseudogene TRBV3-2) and J is TRBJ1-1, with no clear D. V lost 1 base to trimming and J lost 2 bases, with 8 bases between them. Germline V gene lookup returns CDR1 LGHDT and CDR2 YNNKEL (reference sequence). The CDR3 runs to 14 residues. CDR3 in amino acids: CASSQVLGNTEAFF. The CDR3, as DNA: TGTGCCAGCAGCCAAGTACTGGGAAACACTGAAGCTTTCTTT.

The J gene is TRBJ2-2, the V gene TRBV6-6; TRBD2 matches 14 bases. CDR1 and CDR2 (germline): MNHNY, SVGAGI (reference sequence). The CDR3 loop spans 16 amino acids. J gave up 8 bases and V 2 bases, and 4 bases lay outside the gene matches. Here the CDR3 DNA reads TGTGCCAGCAGTTACCCGACTAGCGGGGGGGCGGGGGAGCTGTTTTTT. Protein: CASSYPTSGGAGELFF.

The chain couples TRBV6-5 to TRBJ1-2, with 7 bases aligning to TRBD1. This CDR3 is 14 amino acids long. Trimming took 6 bases from V and 4 from J; bases not matched to a gene: 8. Germline CDR1 and CDR2: MNHEY and SVGAGI. The CDR3 DNA is TGTGCCAGCAGCGTTGGGACAGCGCCCTATGGCTACACCTTC. It specifies CASSVGTAPYGYTF.

The CDR3 sequence: CASIRGSTDTQYF. The CDR3 nucleotides read TGTGCCAGCATCAGGGGTAGCACAGATACGCAGTATTTT. V is TRBV7-9 and J is TRBJ2-3; TRBD1 might be the D (6 bases). Deletions cut 7 bases from V and 0 bases from J, with 8 bases between. Germline values: CDR1 SEHNR, CDR2 FQNEAQ (reference sequence). The CDR3 is 13 residues long.

The chain couples TRBV6-4 to TRBJ2-1; D is undetermined. Trimming stripped 6 bases from V and 3 bases from J, with 15 bases between. Germline CDR1 reads MRHNA; CDR2 reads SNTAGT. The CDR3 is 15 amino acids. CDR3 in DNA: TGTGCCAGCAGCCCCAGTCGGATAGGCTACAATGAGCAGTTCTTC. As protein: CASSPSRIGYNEQFF.

This clone came up a few times. The V gene is TRBV14, the J gene TRBJ1-3; unclear D gene. The germline V gene encodes CDR1 SGHDN and CDR2 FVKESK. This CDR3 is built from 12 residues. The germline V and J ends were trimmed by 4 bases and 4 bases, with 5 bases remaining between them. As DNA, the CDR3 is TGTGCCAGCAGCCCTCTAGGAAACACCATATATTTT. Its translation: CASSPLGNTIYF.

The genes are TRBV2 and TRBJ2-5; D remains unclear. V lost 5 bases, J lost 6 bases, and 10 bases lay in between. The CDR3 extends over 12 amino acids. CDR1 and CDR2 (germline): SNHLY, FYNNEI. In DNA form, the CDR3 reads TGTGCCAGCAGTCCCCAAGGCAAGACCCAGTACTTC. It codes for CASSPQGKTQYF.

This clone has more than one count but fewer than ten. The chain couples TRBV6-2 or TRBV6-3 to TRBJ2-4; 9 nucleotides align to TRBD2. The CDR3 is made up of 16 amino acids. CDR1 is MNHEY and CDR2 is SVGEGT in the germline V gene. V trimming: 0 bases; J trimming: 8 bases; junction bases outside the gene matches: 8. In DNA form, the CDR3 reads TGTGCCAGCAGTTACTCGAGTGATAGCGGGGGTTACATTCAGTACTTC. Translating gives CASSYSSDSGGYIQYF.

This chain uses TRBV7-2 with TRBJ2-4; 8 bases align to TRBD1. Unmatched junction bases numbered 12, after V lost 1 base and J lost 1 base. Germline V CDR1 and CDR2: SGHTA, FQGNSA. The CDR3 runs 19 residues. CDR3 nucleotide sequence: TGTGCCAGCAGCTTAGGACCAGGGGGCGCTTCTGGGGCCAAAAACATTCAGTACTTC. It codes for CASSLGPGGASGAKNIQYF.

In this sample, this clone turned up a few times. V gene TRBV5-4 combines with J gene TRBJ2-4; TRBD1 agrees at 10 bases. V shed 4 bases, J shed 6 bases, and the junction held 10 bases outside the gene matches. The CDR3 is made up of 16 amino acids. The germline CDR1 and CDR2 sequences are SGHNT and YYREEE (reference sequence). The CDR3 spells CASSVWRGQGVNIQYF. CDR3 in DNA: TGTGCCAGCAGCGTTTGGCGCGGACAGGGGGTAAACATTCAGTACTTC.

V is TRBV5-1 and J is TRBJ2-7; maybe TRBD1 (5 bases). CDR1 and CDR2 from the germline V gene are SGHRS and YFSETQ. CDR3 length: 17 residues. V lost 0 bases and J lost 3, with 19 bases in between. Here the CDR3 DNA reads TGCGCCAGCAGCTTGGCCCAGGGAAACTCGGACCGCTACGAGCAGTACTTC. Its translation: CASSLAQGNSDRYEQYF.

V and J are TRBV21-1 and TRBJ1-6; the table's D call, TRBD1, was not checked against the DNA. TRBV21-1 constitutes a pseudogene. This CDR3 contains 16 residues. DNA for the CDR3: TGTGCCAGCAGCAAAGTTACGGAAACAGGAGCTTCACCCCTCCACTTT. Its translation: CASSKVTETGASPLHF.

This sequence joins TRBV24-1 and TRBJ1-2, with TRBD1 identical over 10 bases. CDR3 length equals 17 residues. The J segment lost 7 bases and the V segment lost 3 bases, leaving 13 bases of the junction unmatched. Germline V gives CDR1 KGHDR, CDR2 SFDVKD. For the CDR3, the DNA is TGTGCCACCAGTGATCGCTCGCCGACAGGGGGCGATTCTGGCTACACCTTC. Protein product: CATSDRSPTGGDSGYTF.

The rearrangement links TRBV7-2 to TRBJ2-2; 11 nucleotides line up with TRBD2. CDR3 length: 15 residues. V trimming: 1 base; J trimming: 9 bases; junction bases outside the gene matches: 4. The V gene's germline CDR1 is SGHTA and CDR2 FQGNSA. CDR3 nucleotide sequence: TGTGCCAGCAGCTTAGAGACTAGCGGGACCCGGGAGCTGTTTTTT. This codes for CASSLETSGTRELFF. The whole variable domain, remainder taken from reference TRBV7-2 and TRBJ2-2, is GAGVSQSPSNKVTEKGKDVELRCDPISGHTALYWYRQSLGQGLEFLIYFQGNSAPDKSGLPSDRFSAERTGGSVSTLTIQRTQQEDSAVYLCASSLETSGTRELFFGEGSRLTVL.

V is TRBV6-5 and J is TRBJ2-7; D is undetermined. From germline, CDR1 is MNHEY and CDR2 SVGAGI. The CDR3 is 16 amino acids. The V end lost 2 bases, the J end lost 0 bases, and 14 bases lay between the germline ends. The CDR3 sequence is CASSYRARSSSYEQYF. The CDR3 region has the DNA TGTGCCAGCAGTTACCGTGCGCGATCGAGCTCCTACGAGCAGTACTTC.

This rearrangement joins TRBV27 to TRBJ1-2, with TRBD1 matching over 7 bases. Per the germline V gene, CDR1 is MNHEY and CDR2 is SMNVEV (reference sequence). The CDR3 consists of 15 residues. V lost 1 base and J lost 1; bases outside the gene matches: 3. CDR3 residues: CASSLLTGSNYGYTF. Here the CDR3 DNA reads TGTGCCAGCAGTTTATTGACAGGGAGTAACTATGGCTACACCTTC.

The rearrangement uses TRBV27 and TRBJ2-7, with no clear D. Trimming pared 2 bases from V and 5 bases from J, leaving 13 bases between. Germline V gene lookup returns CDR1 MNHEY and CDR2 SMNVEV (reference sequence). This CDR3 comprises 14 residues. The CDR3 loop reads CASSLRLGSDEQYF. Written as DNA, the CDR3 is TGTGCCAGCAGTTTACGATTGGGGTCGGACGAGCAGTACTTC.

This chain connects TRBV12-5 to TRBJ1-5; unclear D gene. V was clipped by 1 base and J by 5 bases, with 3 bases between them. The CDR3 length is 12 residues. CDR1 and CDR2 from the germline V gene are LGHNT and FRNRAP. The DNA for the CDR3 is TGTGCTAGTGGTTTGGGCGATCAGCCCCAGCATTTT. It yields the protein CASGLGDQPQHF. Based on the CDR3 plus reference TRBV12-5 and TRBJ1-5, the full variable domain is DARVTQTPRHKVTEMGQEVTMRCQPILGHNTVFWYRQTMMQGLELLAYFRNRAPLDDSGMPKDRFSAEMPDATLATLKIQPSEPRDSAVYFCASGLGDQPQHFGDGTRLSIL.

This chain connects TRBV18 to TRBJ2-1; weak D call: TRBD2 (6 bases). The germline gives CDR1 KGHSH, CDR2 LQKENI. V lost 2 bases, J lost 6 bases, and 17 bases lay in between. The CDR3 contains 16 residues. This CDR3 reads CASSPIKLANSNEQFF. CDR3 in DNA: TGTGCCAGCTCACCAATCAAACTAGCTAACTCCAATGAGCAGTTCTTC.

The rearrangement uses TRBV19 and TRBJ1-5; TRBD1 matches 8 bases. V was clipped by 5 bases and J by 1 base; unmatched bases: 4. The CDR3 has 15 residues. The V gene's germline CDR1 is LNHDA and CDR2 SQIVND (reference sequence). The CDR3 DNA reads TGTGCCAGTAGTTTTAACAGGGGGAGCAATCAGCCCCAGCATTTT. Amino acids: CASSFNRGSNQPQHF.

The V gene is TRBV11-2, the J gene TRBJ1-5, with D unclear. The CDR3 length is 11 residues. Per the germline V gene, CDR1 is SGHAT and CDR2 is FQNNGV. V lost 3 bases, J lost 9 bases, and 6 bases lay in between. The CDR3 DNA follows: TGTGCCAGCAGCTTGGGCGGGCCCCAGCATTTT. It encodes CASSLGGPQHF. The full variable domain, its missing parts supplied by reference TRBV11-2 and TRBJ1-5, is EAGVAQSPRYKIIEKRQSVAFWCNPISGHATLYWYQQILGQGPKLLIQFQNNGVVDDSQLPKDRFSAERLKGVDSTLKIQPAKLEDSAVYLCASSLGGPQHFGDGTRLSIL.

The chain carries TRBV5-1 and TRBJ1-2; a weak D match, TRBD1 (6 bases). There are 14 residues in the CDR3. Germline CDR1 reads SGHRS; CDR2 reads YFSETQ. The V and J ends lost 0 bases and 3 bases respectively, with 9 bases between them. The CDR3 region is CASSLAEGDYGYTF. Written as DNA, the CDR3 is TGCGCCAGCAGCTTGGCCGAGGGGGACTATGGCTACACCTTC.

The chain couples TRBV7-2 to TRBJ1-1, with 8 bases fitting TRBD1. Germline assignment: CDR1 SGHTA and CDR2 FQGNSA. The junction had 10 bases not matched to a gene; V was cut back by 10 bases and J by 6 bases. CDR3 length equals 13 residues. CDR3 bases: TGTGCCACCCTACAGGGGGGAAGAGCTGAAGCTTTCTTT. Protein sequence: CATLQGGRAEAFF. The whole variable domain, filled in from reference TRBV7-2 and TRBJ1-1, reads GAGVSQSPSNKVTEKGKDVELRCDPISGHTALYWYRQSLGQGLEFLIYFQGNSAPDKSGLPSDRFSAERTGGSVSTLTIQRTQQEDSAVYLCATLQGGRAEAFFGQGTRLTVV.

This rearrangement joins TRBV7-2 to TRBJ2-5; no clear D gene. Germline CDR1 is SGHTA and CDR2 is FQGNSA. This CDR3 has 13 amino acids. The V and J ends lost 4 bases and 10 bases respectively, with 16 bases between them. The DNA of the CDR3 is TGTGCCAGCAGCTACGACGCGGTGTTGGTCCAGTACTTC. It codes for CASSYDAVLVQYF.

The CDR3, as DNA: TGTGCCAGCAGCGTAGCTAACCGGGTAGGGTCCTACAATGAGCAGTTCTTC. Its protein is CASSVANRVGSYNEQFF. The V gene is TRBV9, the J gene TRBJ2-1; D not certain. The germline CDR1 and CDR2 sequences are SGDLS and YYNGEE. With 0 bases removed from V and 1 base from J, the gap between germline ends came to 14 bases. This CDR3 is built from 17 residues.

This sequence joins TRBV18 and TRBJ1-4; no clear D. CDR3 length: 15 residues. The V end lost 5 bases, the J end lost 3 bases, and 13 bases lay between the germline ends. The V gene's germline CDR1 is KGHSH and CDR2 LQKENI. The CDR3 loop reads CASSTRWPPNEKLFF. In nucleotides, the CDR3 is TGTGCCAGCTCAACACGGTGGCCACCTAATGAAAAACTGTTTTTT.